This passage covers 5 T cell receptor beta chains from one sample sequenced in a study of blood T cell repertoires in COVID-19. Assay: immunoSEQ multiplex PCR; the TCRdb copy retains only in-frame clones and omits some. The table lists more than 60,000 clones, roughly four fifths of them singletons. Sequencing used peripheral blood. Every receptor here comes from a human donor in a cohort sampled during active COVID-19.

V is TRBV7-3 and J is TRBJ2-5, with TRBD2 matching 16 bases. The junction had 9 bases not matched to a gene; V was cut back by 0 bases and J by 5 bases. The germline CDR1 and CDR2 sequences are SGHTA and FQGTGA. The CDR3 extends over 19 amino acids. The DNA of the CDR3 is TGTGCCAGCAGCTTAACCGGGACTAGCGGGGGGGCGTTTACGGAGACCCAGTACTTC. Translation: CASSLTGTSGGAFTETQYF.

V and J are TRBV29-1 and TRBJ1-1; maybe TRBD1 (5 bases). In germline, CDR1 is SQVTM, CDR2 ANQGSEA. CDR3 length: 12 amino acids. The V gene lost 5 bases and the J gene lost 5 bases, with 12 bases spanning the gap. The DNA of the CDR3 is TGCAGCGTTTCCTGGGGGGGGACTGAAGCTTTCTTT. Translating it yields CSVSWGGTEAFF.

V and J are TRBV5-1 and TRBJ2-7; 7 bases fit TRBD1. Per the germline V gene, CDR1 is SGHRS and CDR2 is YFSETQ. There are 14 residues in the CDR3. The V gene end was trimmed by 1 base and the J gene end by 3 bases; junction bases not matched to a gene: 4. The CDR3 region has the DNA TGCGCCAGCAGCTTGTACGGGACAGTCTACGAGCAGTACTTC. It specifies CASSLYGTVYEQYF.

This rearrangement joins TRBV18 to TRBJ1-6; 8 positions agree with TRBD1. Germline V gene sequence: CDR1 KGHSH, CDR2 LQKENI. The CDR3 length is 16 residues. The J segment lost 8 bases and the V segment lost 3 bases, leaving 9 bases of the junction unmatched. The CDR3 spells CASSPFTRGQDSPLHF. CDR3 nucleotides: TGTGCCAGCTCACCTTTCACCAGGGGGCAGGATTCACCCCTCCACTTT.

The chain combines TRBV3-1 (or the pseudogene TRBV3-2) with TRBJ2-5; tentatively, D is TRBD2 (5 bases). V was pared by 1 base and J by 2 bases, with 23 bases between. Germline V gene data show CDR1 as LGHDT and CDR2 as YNNKEL (reference sequence). This CDR3 spans 19 amino acids. The DNA of the CDR3 is TGTGCCAGCAGCCAAGTAAGGAGGAGCCTAGTGTACCAACAAGAGACCCAGTACTTC. Amino acid sequence: CASSQVRRSLVYQQETQYF.